This entry concerns a single T cell receptor beta chain. Antigen unknown. Germline CDR1 reads SGHNT; CDR2 reads YYREEE (reference sequence). Trimming stripped 0 bases from V and 4 bases from J, with 13 bases between. The CDR3 totals 15 residues. The record originates from a study of siplizumab effects on memory and regulatory T cells. Study-wide points: The authors did not confirm suppressive function in proliferating Tregs from siplizumab cultures. Naive T cell populations appeared to exhibit greater diversity than memory cells and appeared to be major alloresponse contributors. Siplizumab, the agent tested, significantly reduced alloreactive sequences traceable to unstimulated CD4+ memory cells. Proliferating clones, CD4+ or CD8+, lacked an assignable naive or memory phenotype in roughly 75-95% of cases.

Assay: immunoSEQ multiplex PCR; the TCRdb copy retains only in-frame clones and omits some. The sample carries about 100,000 clones, over 90% recorded once. J is TRBJ2-5 and V is TRBV5-4; no definite D call. The sequence was collected from a human donor in good health. Material for sequencing was non-Treg CD4+ T cells sorted from blood. The chain's CDR3 is CASSLGRGFLETQYF. The CDR3 bases are TGTGCCAGCAGCTTGGGCCGTGGATTCCTAGAGACCCAGTACTTC.